This is a list of T cell receptor beta chains from one sample in a study of vaccination and CD4 T cells after COVID-19. For these receptors, no antigen is known. TCRdb re-derived calls from the PCR reads in MiXCR, one entry per CDR3 protein. The sample shows about 6,600 distinct CDR3 sequences, roughly 22% of them seen only once. The source was CD4+ T cells from blood, cultured in vitro, collected after SARS-CoV-2 vaccination. The receptors originated from a human donor who had recovered from COVID-19. Each CDR3 is given with its conserved first and last residue. A D gene is named only where the DNA matches it firmly. Not all rows give a size; the values are once, few, many and, for expanded clones, a class.

j_gene | abundance | v_gene | d_gene | CDR3nt | CDR3aa
TRBJ2-1 | few | TRBV4-2 | TRBD1 | TGTGCCAGCAGCCAAGATAGGGACAGGATACCCAACAATGAGCAGTTCTTC | CASSQDRDRIPNNEQFF
TRBJ2-7 | NA | TRBV12-3/TRBV12-4 | NA | TGTGCCAGCAGTCTGGGGGCCTTTCCCTACGAGCAGTACTTC | CASSLGAFPYEQYF
TRBJ2-7 | medium-sized | TRBV28 | TRBD2 | TGTGCCAGCATCCTCGGAACTAGCGGGAACCTCGCCTACGAGCAGTACTTC | CASILGTSGNLAYEQYF
TRBJ2-7 | medium-sized | TRBV6-1 | NA | TGTGCCAGCAGACCCCGACTGGACAGCTCCTACGAGCAGTACTTC | CASRPRLDSSYEQYF
TRBJ1-5 | NA | TRBV18 | NA | TGTGCCAGCTCGGGCCAGGAAGGCAATCAGCCCCAGCATTTT | CASSGQEGNQPQHF
TRBJ2-3 | few | TRBV5-4 | TRBD1 | TGTGCCAGCAGCCTCCGGGACAGGGGGCCTTCAGATACGCAGTATTTT | CASSLRDRGPSDTQYF
TRBJ1-5 | medium-sized | TRBV15 | NA | TGTGCCACCAGCCGTGAAACACTGAGCAATCAGCCCCAGCATTTT | CATSRETLSNQPQHF
TRBJ1-2 | few | TRBV6-1 | NA | TGTGCCAGCAGCGACGGGGGGGGCTACACCTTC | CASSDGGGYTF
TRBJ2-5 | NA | TRBV6-2/TRBV6-3 | TRBD2 | TGTGCCAGCAGCCAGACTAGCGGGAGGGCAAAGACCCAGTACTTC | CASSQTSGRAKTQYF
TRBJ2-5 | medium-sized | TRBV6-5 | TRBD2 | TGTGCCAGCAGTTACGCCGGGTTAGCGGGAGATGAGGAGACCCAGTACTTC | CASSYAGLAGDEETQYF
TRBJ1-1 | NA | TRBV28 | NA | TGTGCCAGCAGTTTATATAGGCTGAACACTGAAGCTTTCTTT | CASSLYRLNTEAFF
TRBJ2-3 | medium-sized | TRBV20-1 | TRBD1 | TGCAGTGCTAGGGCGGAGACAGGGGGGAGCACAGATACGCAGTATTTT | CSARAETGGSTDTQYF
TRBJ2-5 | NA | TRBV29-1 | TRBD2 | TGCAGCGTTCGGGAGGAGGAGACCCAGTACTTC | CSVREEETQYF
TRBJ2-7 | NA | TRBV10-2 | TRBD1 | TGCGCCAGCAGGGACAGGCGGTACGAGCAGTACTTC | CASRDRRYEQYF
TRBJ2-7 | medium-sized | TRBV28 | TRBD2 | TGTGCCAGCAGTTCCCCCGGGACTACCTTCTCCTACGAGCAGTACTTC | CASSSPGTTFSYEQYF
TRBJ1-5 | few | TRBV6-5 | NA | TGTGCCAGCAGTTACTCGGGGGGGGCCGCTAATCAGCCCCAGCATTTT | CASSYSGGAANQPQHF
TRBJ1-6 | medium-sized | TRBV7-2 | NA | TGTGCCAGCAGCTTAGTAGCAGGTGGAACCAATTCACCCCTCCACTTT | CASSLVAGGTNSPLHF
TRBJ2-7 | few | TRBV19 | NA | TGTGCCAGTAGTATAGGTTCCCGGGCCAACCTACCCGAGCAGTACTTC | CASSIGSRANLPEQYF
TRBJ2-3 | NA | TRBV28 | NA | TGTGCCAGCAGTCCTATCACGACAGGCCGGAGAGGTACGCAGTATTTT | CASSPITTGRRGTQYF